A single sample gave rise to the 21 T cell receptor beta chains below, sequenced in a study of T-cell memory formation after mild COVID-19. Each CDR3 protein is one row after TCRdb ran MiXCR on the 5' RACE reads. The table has 350,000 to 500,000 distinct CDR3 sequences, 15% to 20% seen once. The sequenced sample was PBMCs or a T cell subset sorted from them (not recorded which). The origin of the receptors is a young man who had mild COVID-19 (a few samples of this study predate the infection). Cell type and time point are not known.

The chain has TRBV11-2 and TRBJ1-2; D gene ambiguous. The V end lost 4 bases, the J end lost 1 base, and 4 bases lay between the germline ends. The CDR3 runs 12 residues. Per the germline V gene, CDR1 is SGHAT and CDR2 is FQNNGV. CDR3 region: CASSSNNYGYTF. DNA for the CDR3: TGTGCCAGCAGCTCCAATAACTATGGCTACACCTTC.

This clonotype was counted at least ten times. The chain combines TRBV11-2 with TRBJ2-7, with D hard to call. CDR3 length: 12 residues. The germline V and J ends were trimmed by 5 bases and 2 bases, with 7 bases remaining between them. Germline CDR1 and CDR2: SGHAT and FQNNGV. Written as DNA, the CDR3 is TGTGCCAGCAGCCCATCCCCCTACGAGCAGTACTTC. Residues: CASSPSPYEQYF.

The gene calls are TRBV5-6 and TRBJ1-5, with 8 bases that match TRBD1. CDR1 is SGHDT and CDR2 is YYEEEE in the germline V gene. V was pared by 1 base and J by 8 bases, with 8 bases of the junction left unmatched. The CDR3 contains 15 residues. The CDR3 sequence: CASSLYTGQVKPQHF. The CDR3 DNA reads as TGTGCCAGCAGCTTGTACACGGGACAGGTGAAGCCCCAGCATTTT.

For the CDR3, the DNA is TGTGCCAGCAGCGCCCGGAGGGGGCGCACTAGCACAGATACGCAGTATTTT. This gives the protein CASSARRGRTSTDTQYF. J is TRBJ2-3 and V is TRBV7-9; a possible D gene is TRBD1 (7 bases). The CDR3 loop spans 17 amino acids. Trimming left V 5 bases short and J 0 bases short, with 18 bases between. The germline V gene has CDR1 SEHNR and CDR2 FQNEAQ (reference sequence).

This clonotype has ten or more counts. The chain links TRBV19 to TRBJ1-1, with D tentatively TRBD1 (6 bases). The CDR3 sequence is 13 residues long. V lost 7 bases and J 5 bases, leaving 14 bases between the germline ends. From germline, CDR1 is LNHDA and CDR2 SQIVND (reference sequence). The CDR3 DNA follows: TGTGCCAGTACTCCCCTAGGGGGGACTGAAGCTTTCTTT. Protein: CASTPLGGTEAFF.

The V call is TRBV25-1, the J call TRBJ2-5, with 8 positions matching TRBD2. Per the germline V gene, CDR1 is MGHDK and CDR2 is SYGVNS. This CDR3 has 15 amino acids. Unmatched junction bases numbered 7, after V lost 3 bases and J lost 4 bases. The CDR3 DNA follows: TGTGCCAGCAGTGACCCCCTGCGGGGGGTAGAGACCCAGTACTTC. Residues: CASSDPLRGVETQYF.

The CDR3 loop is CASSQDPALINYGYTF. The CDR3 DNA follows: TGCGCCAGCAGCCAAGATCCCGCGCTAATTAACTATGGCTACACCTTC. This chain links TRBV4-1 with TRBJ1-2; D is unresolved. V lost 0 bases and J 1 base, leaving 12 bases between the germline ends. Germline loops: CDR1 MGHRA, CDR2 YSYEKL. The CDR3 is 16 residues long.

The chain has TRBV20-1 and TRBJ2-7; 8 bases match TRBD1. V was clipped by 6 bases and J by 2 bases; unmatched bases: 3. This CDR3 contains 12 residues. Per germline, CDR1 DFQATT and CDR2 SNEGSKA (reference sequence). This CDR3 is CSARQGTYEQYF. CDR3 in DNA: TGCAGTGCGAGACAGGGGACCTACGAGCAGTACTTC.

The rearrangement uses TRBV7-2 and TRBJ1-5; TRBD1 matches 7 bases. Germline CDR1 is SGHTA and CDR2 is FQGNSA. The CDR3 contains 13 residues. J was trimmed by 4 bases and V by 6 bases; bases with no gene match: 3. The CDR3 is CASSHRGNQPQHF. CDR3 bases: TGTGCCAGCAGTCACAGGGGTAATCAGCCCCAGCATTTT.

This clonotype appeared a few times. V and J are TRBV6-5 and TRBJ2-1; TRBD1 aligns across 7 bases. Germline loops: CDR1 MNHEY, CDR2 SVGAGI. This CDR3 has 13 residues. The V gene end was trimmed by 5 bases and the J gene end by 15 bases; junction bases not matched to a gene: 13. The CDR3 region has the DNA TGTGCCAGCAGTACGGTTGAGGGGGCCTCGGGGTTCTTC. Its translation: CASSTVEGASGFF.

This clonotype was detected only a few times. The rearrangement uses TRBV4-3 and TRBJ2-7, with 10 bases fitting TRBD2. The CDR3 covers 17 residues. Germline lookup yields CDR1 LGHNA and CDR2 YSLEER. Unmatched junction bases numbered 8, after V lost 0 bases and J lost 3 bases. The CDR3 sequence: CASSQDYASGSFYEQYF. The CDR3, as DNA: TGCGCCAGCAGCCAAGACTACGCTAGCGGGAGCTTCTACGAGCAGTACTTC.

The chain joins TRBV7-9 to TRBJ2-5; 8 nucleotides align to TRBD1. CDR3 size: 13 residues. V lost 6 bases, J lost 4 bases, and 4 bases stayed unmatched. The germline V gene has CDR1 SEHNR and CDR2 FQNEAQ (reference sequence). The CDR3 spells CASSETGGETQYF. CDR3 nucleotides: TGTGCCAGCAGTGAAACAGGGGGAGAGACCCAGTACTTC.

This clonotype has a count of ten or more. The chain links TRBV6-2 or TRBV6-3 to TRBJ2-1; TRBD2 matches at 8 bases. Germline V gives CDR1 MNHEY, CDR2 SVGEGT. The CDR3 is 15 amino acids. Trimming cost V 1 base and J 7 bases; bases outside gene matches: 6. For the CDR3, the DNA is TGTGCCAGCAGTTACTATGACGGGGGGGGAAATGAGCAGTTCTTC. Amino acid sequence: CASSYYDGGGNEQFF.

The chain couples TRBV3-1 to TRBJ1-2; D call uncertain. Trimming cost V 0 bases and J 4 bases, with 12 bases left between them. CDR1 is LGHDT, CDR2 YNNKEL, per germline (reference sequence). The length of the CDR3 is 15 residues. This chain's CDR3 is CASSQDGRGGYGYTF. The CDR3, as DNA: TGTGCCAGCAGCCAAGATGGCCGGGGAGGCTATGGCTACACCTTC.

The V call is TRBV5-6, the J call TRBJ2-1, with D possibly being TRBD2 (5 bases). Looked up from germline, CDR1 is SGHDT and CDR2 is YYEEEE. CDR3 length equals 16 residues. The germline V and J ends were trimmed by 3 bases and 4 bases, with 17 bases remaining between them. The CDR3 reads CASSYLWSGEYNEQFF. For the CDR3, the DNA is TGTGCCAGCAGCTATCTATGGAGCGGCGAATACAATGAGCAGTTCTTC. The full variable domain, with the rest looked up from reference TRBV5-6 and TRBJ2-1, is DAGVTQSPTHLIKTRGQQVTLRCSPKSGHDTVSWYQQALGQGPQFIFQYYEEEERQRGNFPDRFSGHQFPNYSSELNVNALLLGDSALYLCASSYLWSGEYNEQFFGPGTRLTVL.

This rearrangement joins TRBV7-9 to TRBJ1-3; D is undetermined. V lost 10 bases, J lost 0 bases, and 10 bases lay in between. Germline V gives CDR1 SEHNR, CDR2 FQNEAQ (reference sequence). This CDR3 has 13 amino acids. The CDR3: CATEWGSGNTIYF. The CDR3 DNA reads TGTGCCACCGAATGGGGCTCTGGAAACACCATATATTTT.

Only a few counts were recorded for this clonotype. This sequence joins TRBV12-3 or TRBV12-4 and TRBJ1-6, with D possibly matching TRBD1 (5 bases). V was clipped by 7 bases and J by 5 bases, with 15 bases between them. The CDR3 covers 15 residues. The CDR3 DNA follows: TGTGCCAGCAAGTCCCAGGGATTGAATAATTCACCCCTCCACTTT. Encoded protein: CASKSQGLNNSPLHF.

V gene TRBV20-1 combines with J gene TRBJ2-5, with D tentatively TRBD1 or TRBD2 (5 bases each). This CDR3 is built from 14 residues. Trimming removed 4 bases at V and 7 bases at J, with 19 bases between. CDR1 is DFQATT and CDR2 is SNEGSKA in the germline V gene (reference sequence). This chain's CDR3 is CSAKTGTISGTQYF. The CDR3 DNA reads TGCAGTGCTAAGACCGGGACCATCAGTGGGACCCAGTACTTC.

The CDR3 here is CASSIWAPGHNEQFF. In DNA, the CDR3 is TGTGCCAGTAGTATATGGGCGCCGGGCCACAATGAGCAGTTCTTC. The V and J genes are TRBV19 and TRBJ2-1; the D is unclear. Germline V CDR1 and CDR2: LNHDA, SQIVND (reference sequence). V dropped 2 bases and J dropped 5 bases, with 13 bases sitting between them. There are 15 residues in the CDR3.

The chain joins TRBV7-9 to TRBJ2-3, with 8 positions matching TRBD2. Losses at the gene ends were 8 bases for V and 5 bases for J; bases not matched to a gene: 9. Looked up from germline, CDR1 is SEHNR and CDR2 is FQNEAQ (reference sequence). This CDR3 contains 14 residues. The CDR3 spells CASSKGTRGDTQYF. CDR3 DNA: TGTGCCAGCTCAAAAGGGACTAGAGGAGATACGCAGTATTTT.

The chain combines TRBV19 with TRBJ2-2; D uncertain. Trimming removed 3 bases at V and 7 bases at J, with 9 bases between. CDR1 is LNHDA and CDR2 is SQIVND in the germline V gene (reference sequence). This CDR3 has 13 amino acids. The CDR3 is CASSIFVIGELFF. In DNA, the CDR3 is TGTGCCAGTAGTATCTTTGTAATCGGGGAGCTGTTTTTT.